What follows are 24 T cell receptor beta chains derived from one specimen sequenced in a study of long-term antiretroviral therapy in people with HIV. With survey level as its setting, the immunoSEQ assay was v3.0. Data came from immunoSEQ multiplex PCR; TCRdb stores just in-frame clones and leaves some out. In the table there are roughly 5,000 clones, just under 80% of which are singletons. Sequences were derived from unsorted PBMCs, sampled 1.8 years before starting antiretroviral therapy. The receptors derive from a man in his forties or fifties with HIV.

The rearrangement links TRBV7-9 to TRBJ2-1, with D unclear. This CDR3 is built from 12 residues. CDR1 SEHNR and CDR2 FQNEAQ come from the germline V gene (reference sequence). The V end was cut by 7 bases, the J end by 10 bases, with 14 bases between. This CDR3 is CASKAAPSEQFF. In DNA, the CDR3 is TGTGCCAGCAAGGCAGCGCCCTCGGAGCAGTTCTTC.

The CDR3 region has the DNA TGTGCCACCAGCGCCGGGACAGACACTGAAGCTTTCTTT. Protein sequence: CATSAGTDTEAFF. The chain uses TRBV15 and TRBJ1-1, with 7 bases fitting TRBD1. Germline CDR1 and CDR2: LNHNV and YYDKDF (reference sequence). This CDR3 has 13 residues. Trimming removed 5 bases from V and 3 bases from J; junction bases left unmatched: 3. Full variable domain (outside the CDR3, taken from reference TRBV15 and TRBJ1-1): DAMVIQNPRYQVTQFGKPVTLSCSQTLNHNVMYWYQQKSSQAPKLLFHYYDKDFNNEADTPDNFQSRRPNTSFCFLDIRSPGLGDTAMYLCATSAGTDTEAFFGQGTRLTVV.

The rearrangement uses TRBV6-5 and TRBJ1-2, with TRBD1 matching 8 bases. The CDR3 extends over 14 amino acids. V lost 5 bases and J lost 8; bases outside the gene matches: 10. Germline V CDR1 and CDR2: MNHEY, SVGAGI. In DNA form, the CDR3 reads TGTGCCAGCAGTGAGGGCAGGGGGCGCCGCGGCTACACCTTC. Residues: CASSEGRGRRGYTF.

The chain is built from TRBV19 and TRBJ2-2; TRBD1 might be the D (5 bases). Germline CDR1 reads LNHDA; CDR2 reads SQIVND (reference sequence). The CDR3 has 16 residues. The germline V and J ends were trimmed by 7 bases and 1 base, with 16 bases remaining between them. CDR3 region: CASMDPDSLNTGELFF. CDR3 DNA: TGTGCCAGTATGGACCCAGACAGCCTGAACACCGGGGAGCTGTTTTTT.

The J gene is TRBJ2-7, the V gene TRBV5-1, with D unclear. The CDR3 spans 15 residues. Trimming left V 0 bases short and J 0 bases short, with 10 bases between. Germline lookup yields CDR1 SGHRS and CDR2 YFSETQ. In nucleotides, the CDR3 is TGCGCCAGCAGCTTGGTTCCTCGATTCTCCTACGAGCAGTACTTC. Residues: CASSLVPRFSYEQYF.

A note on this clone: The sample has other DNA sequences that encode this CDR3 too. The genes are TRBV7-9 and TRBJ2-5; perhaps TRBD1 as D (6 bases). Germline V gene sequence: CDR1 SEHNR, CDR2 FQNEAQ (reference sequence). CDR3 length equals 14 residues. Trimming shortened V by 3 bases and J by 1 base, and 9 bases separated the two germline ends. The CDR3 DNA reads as TGTGCCAGCAGCTTCCCGACAGGCCAAGAGACCCAGTACTTC. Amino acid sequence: CASSFPTGQETQYF. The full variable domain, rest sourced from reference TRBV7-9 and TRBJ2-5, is DTGVSQNPRHKITKRGQNVTFRCDPISEHNRLYWYRQTLGQGPEFLTYFQNEAQLEKSRLLSDRFSAERPKGSFSTLEIQRTEQGDSAMYLCASSFPTGQETQYFGPGTRLLVL.

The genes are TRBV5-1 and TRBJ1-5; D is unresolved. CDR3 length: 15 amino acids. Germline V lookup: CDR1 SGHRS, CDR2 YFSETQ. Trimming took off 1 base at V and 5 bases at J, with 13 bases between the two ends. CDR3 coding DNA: TGCGCCAGCAGCTTGAAGGGAGGGTCTGATCAGCCCCAGCATTTT. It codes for CASSLKGGSDQPQHF.

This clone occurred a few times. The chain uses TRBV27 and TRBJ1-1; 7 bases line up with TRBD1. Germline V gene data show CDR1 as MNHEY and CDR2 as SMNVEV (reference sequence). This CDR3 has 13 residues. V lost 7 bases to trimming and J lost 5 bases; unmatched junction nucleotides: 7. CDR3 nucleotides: TGTGCCAGCATGCAAGCAGGGGGGACTGAAGCTTTCTTT. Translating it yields CASMQAGGTEAFF.

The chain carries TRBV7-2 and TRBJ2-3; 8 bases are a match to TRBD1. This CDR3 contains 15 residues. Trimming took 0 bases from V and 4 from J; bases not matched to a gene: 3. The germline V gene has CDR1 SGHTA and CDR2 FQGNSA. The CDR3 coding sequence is TGTGCCAGCAGCTTAGCGGACAGGGCCGCAGATACGCAGTATTTT. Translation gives CASSLADRAADTQYF.

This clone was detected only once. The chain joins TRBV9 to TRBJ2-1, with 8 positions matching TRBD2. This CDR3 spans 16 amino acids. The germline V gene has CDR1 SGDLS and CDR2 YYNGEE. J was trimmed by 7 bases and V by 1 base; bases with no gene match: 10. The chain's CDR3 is CASSVLSAGVGNEQFF. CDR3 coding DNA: TGTGCCAGCAGCGTATTATCAGCGGGAGTAGGAAATGAGCAGTTCTTC.

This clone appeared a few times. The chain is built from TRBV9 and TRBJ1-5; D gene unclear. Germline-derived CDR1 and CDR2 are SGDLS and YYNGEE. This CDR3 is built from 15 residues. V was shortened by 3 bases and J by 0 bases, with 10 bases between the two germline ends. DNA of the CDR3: TGTGCCAGCAGCGCTGGCGGCGCTAGCAATCAGCCCCAGCATTTT. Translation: CASSAGGASNQPQHF.

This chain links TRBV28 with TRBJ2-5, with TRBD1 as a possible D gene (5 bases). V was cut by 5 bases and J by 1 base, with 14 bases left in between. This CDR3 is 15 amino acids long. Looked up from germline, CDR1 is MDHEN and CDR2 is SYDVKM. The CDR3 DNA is TGTGCCAGCAGTCAGTTGACAGAGCCCCAAGAGACCCAGTACTTC. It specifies CASSQLTEPQETQYF.

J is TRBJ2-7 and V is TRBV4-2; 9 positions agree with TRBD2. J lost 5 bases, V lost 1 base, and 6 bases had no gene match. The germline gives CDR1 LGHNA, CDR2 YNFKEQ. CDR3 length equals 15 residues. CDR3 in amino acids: CASSQADSGSDEQYF. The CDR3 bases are TGTGCCAGCAGCCAAGCGGATAGCGGGAGCGACGAGCAGTACTTC.

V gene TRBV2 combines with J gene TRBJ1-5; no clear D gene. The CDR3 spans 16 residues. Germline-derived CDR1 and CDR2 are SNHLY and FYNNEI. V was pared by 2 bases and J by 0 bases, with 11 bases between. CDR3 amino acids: CASSELGLYSNQPQHF. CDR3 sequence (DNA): TGTGCCAGCAGTGAATTGGGCCTCTATAGCAATCAGCCCCAGCATTTT.

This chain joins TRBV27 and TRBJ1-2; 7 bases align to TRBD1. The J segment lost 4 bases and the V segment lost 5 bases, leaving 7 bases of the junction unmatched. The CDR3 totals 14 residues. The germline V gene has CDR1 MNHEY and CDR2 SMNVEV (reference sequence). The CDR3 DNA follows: TGTGCCAGCAGTCTTTCAGGGGGTGGCTATGGCTACACCTTC. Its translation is CASSLSGGGYGYTF.

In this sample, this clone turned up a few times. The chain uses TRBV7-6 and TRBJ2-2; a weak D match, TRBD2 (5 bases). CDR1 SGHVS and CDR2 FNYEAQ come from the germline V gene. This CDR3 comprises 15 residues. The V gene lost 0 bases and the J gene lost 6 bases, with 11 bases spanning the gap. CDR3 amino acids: CASSLAGVEAGELFF. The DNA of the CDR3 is TGTGCCAGCAGCTTAGCCGGGGTAGAGGCCGGGGAGCTGTTTTTT. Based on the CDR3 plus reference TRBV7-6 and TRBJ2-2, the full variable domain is GAGVSQSPRYKVTKRGQDVALRCDPISGHVSLYWYRQALGQGPEFLTYFNYEAQQDKSGLPNDRFSAERPEGSISTLTIQRTEQRDSAMYRCASSLAGVEAGELFFGEGSRLTVL.

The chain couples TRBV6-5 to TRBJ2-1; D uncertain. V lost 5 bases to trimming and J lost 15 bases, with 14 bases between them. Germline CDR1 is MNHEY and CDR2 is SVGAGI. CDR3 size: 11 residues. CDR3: CASSTGPSTFF. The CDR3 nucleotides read TGTGCCAGCAGTACCGGGCCGAGTACGTTCTTC.

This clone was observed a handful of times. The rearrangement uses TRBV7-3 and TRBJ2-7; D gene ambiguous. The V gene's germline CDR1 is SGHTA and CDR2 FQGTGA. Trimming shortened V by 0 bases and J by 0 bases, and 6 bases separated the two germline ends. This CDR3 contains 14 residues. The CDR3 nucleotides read TGTGCCAGCAGCTTAACGGGAAGCTCCTACGAGCAGTACTTC. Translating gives CASSLTGSSYEQYF.

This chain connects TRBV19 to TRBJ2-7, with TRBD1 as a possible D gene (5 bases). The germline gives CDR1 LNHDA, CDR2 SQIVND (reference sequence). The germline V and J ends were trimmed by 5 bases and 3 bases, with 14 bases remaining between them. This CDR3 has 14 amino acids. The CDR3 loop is CASSAGHLVYEQYF. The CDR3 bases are TGTGCCAGTAGTGCTGGACATCTCGTCTACGAGCAGTACTTC.

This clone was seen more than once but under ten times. Here the CDR3 DNA reads TGTGCCAGCAGTAACAGGAACACCGGGGAGCTGTTTTTT. Translation gives CASSNRNTGELFF. The rearrangement joins TRBV2 to TRBJ2-2; D remains ambiguous. Germline CDR1 SNHLY, CDR2 FYNNEI. CDR3 length: 13 amino acids. V was trimmed by 5 bases and J by 1 base, leaving 5 bases between them.

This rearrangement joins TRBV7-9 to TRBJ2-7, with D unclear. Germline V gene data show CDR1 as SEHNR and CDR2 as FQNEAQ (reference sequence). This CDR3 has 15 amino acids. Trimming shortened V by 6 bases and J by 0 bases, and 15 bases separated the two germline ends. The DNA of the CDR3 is TGTGCCAGCAGTCACCGTCAGGTCCGCTCCTACGAGCAGTACTTC. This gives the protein CASSHRQVRSYEQYF.

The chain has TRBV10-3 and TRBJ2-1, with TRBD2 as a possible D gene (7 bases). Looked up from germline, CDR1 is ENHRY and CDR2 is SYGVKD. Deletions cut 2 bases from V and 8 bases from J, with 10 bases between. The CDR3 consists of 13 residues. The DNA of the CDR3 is TGTGCCATCAGTGAGATAGGGGGGGATGAGCAGTTCTTC. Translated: CAISEIGGDEQFF.

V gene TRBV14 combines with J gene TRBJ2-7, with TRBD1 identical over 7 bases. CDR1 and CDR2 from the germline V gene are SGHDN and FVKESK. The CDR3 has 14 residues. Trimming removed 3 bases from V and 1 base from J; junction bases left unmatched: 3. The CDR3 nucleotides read TGTGCCAGCAGCCATCCGGGACAGTCCTACGAGCAGTACTTC. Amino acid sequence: CASSHPGQSYEQYF.

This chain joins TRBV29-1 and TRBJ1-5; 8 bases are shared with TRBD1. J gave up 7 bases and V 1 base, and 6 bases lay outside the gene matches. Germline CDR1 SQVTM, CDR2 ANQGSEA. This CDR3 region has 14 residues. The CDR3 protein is CSVEVGQGGQPQHF. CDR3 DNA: TGCAGCGTTGAAGTAGGACAGGGTGGCCAGCCCCAGCATTTT.